This is a list of T cell receptor beta chains from one sample in a study of OX40 agonist ivuxolimab in advanced cancers. The assay was immunoSEQ multiplex PCR, and TCRdb's table has in-frame clones only and misses some. Here the sample spans 70,000 to 100,000 clones, roughly 90% being singletons. This sample comprised CD4+ or CD8+ T cells sorted from blood, obtained in a trial of the OX40 agonist ivuxolimab. Every receptor here comes from an adult with an advanced solid tumor such as melanoma, head and neck, liver or kidney cancer. The CDR3 runs from the conserved cysteine through the conserved F or W. The D gene is left open where the match is weak. Expanded clones are given a class, and other clones once, few, many or no size at all.

V	size	D	J	DNA	CDR3
TRBV5-1	.	.	TRBJ2-6	TGCGCCAGCAGTTCAGGGTCCGGGGCCAACGTCCTGACTTTC	CASSSGSGANVLTF
TRBV6-4	.	.	TRBJ1-1	TGTGCCAGCAGGACGGGGCCAGCTTTGGGCCCCACTGAAGCTTTCTTT	CASRTGPALGPTEAFF
TRBV5-1	.	.	TRBJ1-1	TGCGCCAGCAGCTTGGACGGGCAAACTGAAGCTTTCTTT	CASSLDGQTEAFF
TRBV27	.	TRBD1	TRBJ2-2	TGTGCCAGCGGCCGGGACAGGGGGACCGGGGAGCTGTTTTTT	CASGRDRGTGELFF
TRBV10-2	.	.	TRBJ1-2	TGCGCCAGCAGGGGACGGATTGATAACTATGGCTACACCTTC	CASRGRIDNYGYTF
TRBV4-2	once	TRBD2	TRBJ2-3	TGTGCCAGCAGCCAAGTTAAGCGGGAGTTCCCAGATACGCAGTATTTT	CASSQVKREFPDTQYF
TRBV19	once	TRBD2	TRBJ2-3	TGTGCCAGTAGTATAATTAGCGGGAGGGTAGCAGATACGCAGTATTTT	CASSIISGRVADTQYF
TRBV5-8	.	TRBD2	TRBJ2-3	TGTGCCAGCAGCCTGGGGCTAGCGGGAGGAATAGGGTCCACAGATACGCAGTATTTT	CASSLGLAGGIGSTDTQYF
TRBV10-3	.	.	TRBJ2-2	TGTGCCATCAGTGAGTCATCCTCTTTACAGGGAGGACCACCAAACACCGGGGAGCTGTTTTTT	CAISESSSLQGGPPNTGELFF
TRBV5-1	.	TRBD2	TRBJ2-7	TGCGCCAGCAGCCTACTAGCGGGAGGTTTCTACGAGCAGTACTTC	CASSLLAGGFYEQYF
TRBV25-1	once	.	TRBJ2-7	TGTGCCAGCAGTGTCAGTCCCCTTTCCTACGAGCAGTACTTC	CASSVSPLSYEQYF
TRBV10-3	few	.	TRBJ2-1	TGTGCCATCAAAGTCGGGGCCTTGTACAATGAGCAGTTCTTC	CAIKVGALYNEQFF
TRBV7-2	.	TRBD1	TRBJ1-1	TGTGCCAGCAGCTTTGAACAGGGGGGCACTGAAGCTTTCTTT	CASSFEQGGTEAFF
TRBV19	.	TRBD1	TRBJ2-7	TGTGCCAGTAGTGTACCGGGACAGAACTACGAGCAGTACTTC	CASSVPGQNYEQYF
TRBV19	.	TRBD2	TRBJ2-1	TGTGCCAGTAGTGGGCACTCTAGCGGACTATACAATGAGCAGTTCTTC	CASSGHSSGLYNEQFF
TRBV19	.	.	TRBJ1-2	TGTGCCAGTAGCGATTACAACTATGGCTACACCTTC	CASSDYNYGYTF
TRBV5-1	.	.	TRBJ2-1	TGCGCCAGCAGTCTTCAACGGCCTAGCGATGAGCAGTTCTTC	CASSLQRPSDEQFF
TRBV7-9	once	.	TRBJ1-4	TGTGCCAGCAGCTCCCCCGGGGCCCGAGAGTCTAATGAAAAACTGTTTTTT	CASSSPGARESNEKLFF
TRBV10-1	.	TRBD2	TRBJ2-1	TGCGCCAGCAGTGGGCCCGGGACTAGCGGGAATGAGCAGTTCTTC	CASSGPGTSGNEQFF
TRBV5-4	.	TRBD2	TRBJ2-1	TGTGCCAGCAACACACTAGCGGGAGGGCTGGGTGAGCAGTTCTTC	CASNTLAGGLGEQFF
TRBV10-3	.	TRBD1	TRBJ2-3	TGTGCCATCAAAGACAGGGGCTATGCAGATACGCAGTATTTT	CAIKDRGYADTQYF
TRBV11-2	.	.	TRBJ2-2	TGTGCCAGCAGCTTATCGAGACTTAGGGGCCACACCGGGGAGCTGTTTTTT	CASSLSRLRGHTGELFF
TRBV19	.	TRBD2	TRBJ2-7	TGTGCCAGTTCCCGGACTAGCGCTTCCTACGAGCAGTACTTC	CASSRTSASYEQYF
TRBV30	.	.	TRBJ2-6	TGTGCCTGCCCGCTGGGGGCTGGGGCCAACGTCCTGACTTTC	CACPLGAGANVLTF
TRBV6-6	.	.	TRBJ1-2	TGTGCCAGCAGTTACGAGGCCGCCAGGCCGTGGGGCTACACCTTC	CASSYEAARPWGYTF
TRBV10-2	.	TRBD1	TRBJ1-4	TGCGCCAGCAGTGAGCCTGACAGGGGACGTGAAAAACTGTTTTTT	CASSEPDRGREKLFF
TRBV30	.	.	TRBJ1-2	TGTGCCTGGAGTATCGCTTCAAGGACTGGCTACACCTTC	CAWSIASRTGYTF
TRBV30	.	.	TRBJ2-7	TGTGCCTGGGGGAAGGGCTATAACTACGAGCAGTACTTC	CAWGKGYNYEQYF
TRBV29-1	.	.	TRBJ1-4	TGCAGCGTTTACTTCGGTGAAAAACTGTTTTTT	CSVYFGEKLFF
TRBV18	.	TRBD1	TRBJ1-5	TGTGCCAGCTCACCACGGACAGGGGACAATCAGCCCCAGCATTTT	CASSPRTGDNQPQHF
TRBV9	.	.	TRBJ2-7	TGTGCCAGCAGCCCAGGTTTAATCTCCTACGAGCAGTACTTC	CASSPGLISYEQYF
TRBV9	.	TRBD1	TRBJ2-3	TGTGCCAGCACCTTTGGACAGGGGGCAGGAGTTGGTTCAGATACGCAGTATTTT	CASTFGQGAGVGSDTQYF